Listed here are 14 T cell receptor beta chains from one sample, sequenced in a study of OX40 agonist ivuxolimab in advanced cancers. The data were produced by immunoSEQ multiplex PCR, yet TCRdb's version contains in-frame clones alone and is incomplete. This table holds about 64,000 clones, 84% found once. Sequenced material: CD4+ or CD8+ T cells sorted from blood, taken in a trial of the OX40 agonist ivuxolimab. The receptors were gathered from an adult with an advanced solid tumor such as melanoma, head and neck, liver or kidney cancer.

This clone appeared a few times. The rearrangement links TRBV14 to TRBJ1-1; no clear D gene. V was trimmed by 4 bases and J by 8 bases, leaving 8 bases between them. The CDR3 is 11 residues long. Germline V gene lookup returns CDR1 SGHDN and CDR2 FVKESK. In DNA, the CDR3 is TGTGCCAGCAGCCTAGGACCCGAAGCTTTCTTT. Translated, it gives CASSLGPEAFF.

V usage is TRBV28 and J usage is TRBJ1-3; a weak D match, TRBD1 (6 bases). Trimming shortened V by 8 bases and J by 3 bases, and 14 bases separated the two germline ends. The germline CDR1 and CDR2 sequences are MDHEN and SYDVKM. CDR3 length: 14 amino acids. The CDR3 reads CASFSTGYGNTIYF. The DNA of the CDR3 is TGTGCCAGCTTTTCCACAGGGTATGGAAACACCATATATTTT.

The gene calls are TRBV2 and TRBJ2-7; possible D gene TRBD1, 6 bases. The V end was cut by 1 base, the J end by 0 bases, with 10 bases between. Germline V gives CDR1 SNHLY, CDR2 FYNNEI. The CDR3 consists of 15 residues. The CDR3 spells CASSEGDRYSYEQYF. CDR3 nucleotides: TGTGCCAGCAGTGAAGGAGACAGGTACTCCTACGAGCAGTACTTC.

The count of this clone is one. The chain is built from TRBV7-2 and TRBJ1-5; 9 nucleotides agree with TRBD1. V shed 3 bases and J 6 bases; nucleotides not matched to a gene: 3. Germline CDR1 is SGHTA and CDR2 is FQGNSA. The CDR3 spans 14 residues. In DNA, the CDR3 is TGTGCCAGCAGCTTGGACAGGGGCGTTCAGCCCCAGCATTTT. Its translation: CASSLDRGVQPQHF.

The chain joins TRBV15 to TRBJ2-1; 7 bases align to TRBD1. The CDR3 sequence is 16 residues long. CDR1 is LNHNV and CDR2 is YYDKDF in the germline V gene (reference sequence). Trimming cost V 5 bases and J 2 bases; bases outside gene matches: 9. As DNA, the CDR3 is TGTGCCACCAGCGGAGCCAGGGGGAGAGCCTACAATGAGCAGTTCTTC. Translation gives CATSGARGRAYNEQFF.

The chain recombines TRBV27 with TRBJ2-7; 7 nucleotides agree with TRBD2. J gave up 3 bases and V 2 bases, and 4 bases lay outside the gene matches. Germline values: CDR1 MNHEY, CDR2 SMNVEV (reference sequence). This CDR3 spans 14 amino acids. The CDR3 is CASSLGTTGYEQYF. The CDR3 DNA is TGTGCCAGCAGTTTAGGGACTACAGGCTACGAGCAGTACTTC.

The chain recombines TRBV28 with TRBJ1-4; D is unclear. The CDR3 consists of 12 residues. V shed 2 bases and J shed 6 bases, with 4 bases lying between them. Germline loops: CDR1 MDHEN, CDR2 SYDVKM. Here the CDR3 reads CASSLGDEKLFF. CDR3 nucleotide sequence: TGTGCCAGCAGTTTAGGAGATGAAAAACTGTTTTTT.

V and J are TRBV28 and TRBJ2-3, with 9 bases fitting TRBD2. CDR1 and CDR2 from the germline V gene are MDHEN and SYDVKM. This CDR3 is 14 amino acids long. V was clipped by 2 bases and J by 4 bases; unmatched bases: 1. The CDR3 reads CASSLVAGADTQYF. Written as DNA, the CDR3 is TGTGCCAGCAGTTTAGTAGCGGGGGCAGATACGCAGTATTTT. The full variable domain, completed using reference TRBV28 and TRBJ2-3, is DVKVTQSSRYLVKRTGEKVFLECVQDMDHENMFWYRQDPGLGLRLIYFSYDVKMKEKGDIPEGYSVSREKKERFSLILESASTNQTSMYLCASSLVAGADTQYFGPGTRLTVL.

The chain is built from TRBV28 and TRBJ2-7; D is possibly TRBD2 (7 bases). CDR1 and CDR2 from the germline V gene are MDHEN and SYDVKM. This CDR3 region has 17 residues. V dropped 1 base and J dropped 2 bases, with 18 bases sitting between them. The CDR3 here is CASSLSLLGGAPYEQYF. Here the CDR3 DNA reads TGTGCCAGCAGTTTATCGCTCCTAGGGGGGGCCCCCTACGAGCAGTACTTC.

The chain joins TRBV4-1 to TRBJ2-6; D is ambiguous. Germline assignment: CDR1 MGHRA and CDR2 YSYEKL. V lost 1 base and J 5 bases, leaving 6 bases between the germline ends. The CDR3 has 14 residues. CDR3 bases: TGCGCCAGCAGCCAAGGTTTCCGGGCCAACGTCCTGACTTTC. Translation gives CASSQGFRANVLTF.

This chain joins TRBV7-2 and TRBJ2-2; TRBD2 matches at 13 bases. With V trimmed by 0 bases and J by 4 bases, 8 bases remained unmatched. The germline CDR1 and CDR2 sequences are SGHTA and FQGNSA. This CDR3 has 19 residues. The CDR3: CASSLALLAGGPGTGELFF. CDR3 nucleotide sequence: TGTGCCAGCAGCTTAGCGCTACTAGCGGGGGGGCCGGGCACCGGGGAGCTGTTTTTT.

This clone was seen only once. This chain connects TRBV6-4 to TRBJ2-3; TRBD2 agrees at 8 bases. CDR3 length: 16 amino acids. The junction had 7 bases not matched to a gene; V was cut back by 3 bases and J by 2 bases. In germline, CDR1 is MRHNA, CDR2 SNTAGT. CDR3 sequence: CASSESSGRSTDTQYF. In DNA form, the CDR3 reads TGTGCCAGCAGTGAGTCTAGCGGGCGATCCACAGATACGCAGTATTTT.

This chain uses TRBV6-1 with TRBJ2-5; TRBD1 is a possible D gene (5 bases). CDR1 and CDR2 from the germline V gene are MNHNS and SASEGT. The length of the CDR3 is 15 residues. V gave up 2 bases and J gave up 2 bases, with 12 bases separating them. CDR3 in amino acids: CASSEPGFGQETQYF. As DNA, the CDR3 is TGTGCCAGCAGTGAACCAGGGTTTGGTCAAGAGACCCAGTACTTC.

The genes are TRBV5-6 and TRBJ1-4; D is perhaps TRBD1 (6 bases). Trimming pared 4 bases from V and 8 bases from J, leaving 18 bases between. From germline, CDR1 is SGHDT and CDR2 YYEEEE. The CDR3 has 15 residues. In DNA form, the CDR3 reads TGTGCCAGCAGCCAAATATCAGGGGTTGGAGAAAAACTGTTTTTT. It specifies CASSQISGVGEKLFF.